These 30 T cell receptor beta chains share one sample of origin, sequenced in a study of T cell changes during pregnancy in multiple sclerosis. Produced via immunoSEQ multiplex PCR; TCRdb's table is partial and in-frame only. Of 50,000 to 60,000 clones listed, roughly 90% are singletons. The sequencing here drew on peripheral blood, taken after pregnancy. The receptors derive from a female donor with multiple sclerosis, enrolled in a pregnancy study.

This clone was found once. The chain joins TRBV5-1 to TRBJ2-4; D possibly corresponds to TRBD1 (6 bases). V lost 1 base and J 0 bases, leaving 29 bases between the germline ends. The CDR3 is 22 residues long. Germline V gene data show CDR1 as SGHRS and CDR2 as YFSETQ. The CDR3 loop is CASSLSLLTTGSFSIAKNIQYF. CDR3 DNA: TGCGCCAGCAGCTTGTCGCTGCTAACGACAGGTAGTTTCTCCATAGCCAAAAACATTCAGTACTTC.

The V gene is TRBV5-6, the J gene TRBJ1-3, with D uncertain. Germline-derived CDR1 and CDR2 are SGHDT and YYEEEE. The V and J ends lost 2 bases and 5 bases respectively, with 8 bases between them. This CDR3 is 13 amino acids long. The CDR3 DNA is TGTGCCAGCAGCTTATACACCAGAAACACCATATATTTT. This codes for CASSLYTRNTIYF. The full variable domain, its missing parts supplied by reference TRBV5-6 and TRBJ1-3, is DAGVTQSPTHLIKTRGQQVTLRCSPKSGHDTVSWYQQALGQGPQFIFQYYEEEERQRGNFPDRFSGHQFPNYSSELNVNALLLGDSALYLCASSLYTRNTIYFGEGSWLTVV.

The chain carries TRBV6-5 and TRBJ1-2, with 12 positions matching TRBD1. CDR1 and CDR2 (germline): MNHEY, SVGAGI. The CDR3 covers 16 residues. V dropped 2 bases and J dropped 5; count of bases not matched to a gene: 6. This chain's CDR3 is CASSYVGDRGPYGYTF. CDR3 in DNA: TGTGCCAGCAGTTACGTTGGGGACAGGGGGCCTTATGGCTACACCTTC.

The genes are TRBV4-1 and TRBJ1-3, with 7 bases lining up with TRBD1. Germline CDR1 reads MGHRA; CDR2 reads YSYEKL. The CDR3 is 16 amino acids. Unmatched junction bases numbered 10, after V lost 4 bases and J lost 4 bases. The CDR3 nucleotides read TGCGCCAGCAGCCCGCATATCGACAGGGTGGGAAACACCATATATTTT. This codes for CASSPHIDRVGNTIYF.

This clone has just one count. This chain links TRBV4-1 with TRBJ1-5, with 7 bases that match TRBD1. J gave up 6 bases and V 4 bases, and 6 bases lay outside the gene matches. The CDR3 has 14 residues. Germline-derived CDR1 and CDR2 are MGHRA and YSYEKL. The CDR3 DNA reads as TGCGCCAGCAGCCCTGACAGGGTCGGTCAGCCCCAGCATTTT. Its protein is CASSPDRVGQPQHF.

This clone was detected only a few times. The chain carries TRBV2 and TRBJ1-1; unclear D gene. The CDR3 extends over 11 amino acids. Germline V gene lookup returns CDR1 SNHLY and CDR2 FYNNEI. The germline V and J ends were trimmed by 7 bases and 11 bases, with 14 bases remaining between them. The CDR3 spells CASTVVPWAFF. CDR3 DNA: TGTGCCAGCACGGTTGTCCCTTGGGCTTTCTTT.

The chain is built from TRBV5-6 and TRBJ2-3; 9 bases agree with TRBD2. Germline lookup yields CDR1 SGHDT and CDR2 YYEEEE. The length of the CDR3 is 17 residues. Trimming removed 4 bases from V and 3 bases from J; junction bases left unmatched: 12. The CDR3 here is CASSDAGGGLLTDTQYF. DNA of the CDR3: TGTGCCAGCAGCGACGCGGGGGGGGGTCTTCTGACAGATACGCAGTATTTT. Complete variable domain (other parts from reference TRBV5-6 and TRBJ2-3): DAGVTQSPTHLIKTRGQQVTLRCSPKSGHDTVSWYQQALGQGPQFIFQYYEEEERQRGNFPDRFSGHQFPNYSSELNVNALLLGDSALYLCASSDAGGGLLTDTQYFGPGTRLTVL.

The V gene is TRBV7-3, the J gene TRBJ2-3, with 15 positions matching TRBD2. Germline trimming cut 4 bases from V and 3 bases from J; bases unmatched to any gene: 5. The CDR3 runs 17 residues. Germline V lookup: CDR1 SGHTA, CDR2 FQGTGA. In DNA, the CDR3 is TGTGCCAGCAGCTCCGGGACTAGCGGGGGGTCGACAGATACGCAGTATTTT. Translating it yields CASSSGTSGGSTDTQYF.

The chain employs TRBV4-3 and TRBJ1-1, with D perhaps matching TRBD1 (6 bases). This CDR3 comprises 16 residues. Germline values: CDR1 LGHNA, CDR2 YSLEER. V lost 1 base, J lost 4 bases, and 16 bases lay in between. The CDR3 here is CASSQVTGWGTTEAFF. CDR3 DNA: TGCGCCAGCAGCCAAGTAACAGGGTGGGGTACCACTGAAGCTTTCTTT.

This clone was recorded at least ten times. V gene TRBV6-5 combines with J gene TRBJ2-7, with D possibly matching TRBD1 (6 bases). The CDR3 is 14 amino acids. V was clipped by 4 bases and J by 5 bases, with 15 bases between them. Per germline, CDR1 MNHEY and CDR2 SVGAGI. DNA of the CDR3: TGTGCCAGCAGTTCCCTGACAGGCGGACACGAGCAGTACTTC. Encoded protein: CASSSLTGGHEQYF.

The chain recombines TRBV18 with TRBJ1-4; 8 bases fit TRBD1. The CDR3 spans 13 residues. Germline loops: CDR1 KGHSH, CDR2 LQKENI. With 4 bases clipped from V and 8 bases from J, the junction kept 3 bases outside the gene matches. DNA of the CDR3: TGTGCCAGCTCACTCCGGACAGGGGAAAAACTGTTTTTT. It codes for CASSLRTGEKLFF. The full variable domain, its missing parts supplied by reference TRBV18 and TRBJ1-4, is NAGVMQNPRHLVRRRGQEARLRCSPMKGHSHVYWYRQLPEEGLKFMVYLQKENIIDESGMPKERFSAEFPKEGPSILRIQQVVRGDSAAYFCASSLRTGEKLFFGSGTQLSVL.

This clone was observed once. The V call is TRBV19, the J call TRBJ1-1; possible D gene TRBD1, 6 bases. Germline values: CDR1 LNHDA, CDR2 SQIVND (reference sequence). Trimming removed 3 bases at V and 8 bases at J, with 13 bases between. This CDR3 is 13 amino acids long. For the CDR3, the DNA is TGTGCCAGTAGTATGAGGGGGAGGGCGGAAGCTTTCTTT. This sequence encodes CASSMRGRAEAFF.

The chain is built from TRBV7-9 and TRBJ2-5, with a possible D match to TRBD1 (6 bases). Germline lookup yields CDR1 SEHNR and CDR2 FQNEAQ (reference sequence). The length of the CDR3 is 16 residues. V was cut by 5 bases and J by 5 bases, with 21 bases left in between. CDR3 DNA sequence: TGTGCCAGCAGCCAGACTACCGGGACACTGGGGGAGACCCAGTACTTC. This codes for CASSQTTGTLGETQYF.

The chain couples TRBV5-1 to TRBJ2-1; TRBD2 is a possible D gene (6 bases). With 4 bases removed from V and 1 base from J, the gap between germline ends came to 12 bases. The CDR3 covers 15 residues. CDR1 SGHRS and CDR2 YFSETQ come from the germline V gene. Here the CDR3 reads CASSVGTESYNEQFF. CDR3 nucleotides: TGCGCCAGCAGCGTGGGGACTGAGTCCTACAATGAGCAGTTCTTC.

DNA of the CDR3: TGTGCCAGCAGGTCAAATAACTATGGCTACACCTTC. Its protein product is CASRSNNYGYTF. This sequence joins TRBV2 and TRBJ1-2; D is unclear. Looked up from germline, CDR1 is SNHLY and CDR2 is FYNNEI. V lost 6 bases and J 1 base, leaving 6 bases between the germline ends. There are 12 residues in the CDR3.

V usage is TRBV5-1 and J usage is TRBJ1-1; 7 bases align to TRBD1. Trimming removed 0 bases from V and 4 bases from J; junction bases left unmatched: 6. Looked up from germline, CDR1 is SGHRS and CDR2 is YFSETQ. The CDR3 length is 15 residues. CDR3 DNA sequence: TGCGCCAGCAGCTTGGCCGGAGGGGGCACCACTGAAGCTTTCTTT. Translating it yields CASSLAGGGTTEAFF.

The V call is TRBV5-1, the J call TRBJ1-2; 11 positions match TRBD1. Germline-derived CDR1 and CDR2 are SGHRS and YFSETQ. Losses at the gene ends were 4 bases for V and 7 bases for J; bases not matched to a gene: 6. This CDR3 region has 14 residues. The DNA of the CDR3 is TGCGCCAGCAGCGGCGGGACAGGGGGTCCTGGCTACACCTTC. Translating it yields CASSGGTGGPGYTF. The whole variable domain, filled in from reference TRBV5-1 and TRBJ1-2, reads KAGVTQTPRYLIKTRGQQVTLSCSPISGHRSVSWYQQTPGQGLQFLFEYFSETQRNKGNFPGRFSGRQFSNSRSEMNVSTLELGDSALYLCASSGGTGGPGYTFGSGTRLTVV.

This clone appeared once. The chain is built from TRBV5-4 and TRBJ2-7; 8 bases line up with TRBD2. V trimming: 4 bases; J trimming: 3 bases; junction bases outside the gene matches: 9. Per germline, CDR1 SGHNT and CDR2 YYREEE (reference sequence). CDR3 length equals 15 residues. The CDR3 DNA reads TGTGCCAGCAGCGGAGGGACTAGTAGGATCTACGAGCAGTACTTC. This codes for CASSGGTSRIYEQYF.

This clone has only one observation. The CDR3 spells CASSRRGSGALWGEQYF. In nucleotides, the CDR3 is TGTGCCAGCAGCCGGAGGGGTAGCGGGGCACTCTGGGGCGAGCAGTACTTC. The rearrangement links TRBV5-6 to TRBJ2-5; 8 nucleotides match TRBD2. With the DNA end fitting TRBJ2-7 better, the J assignment may be wrong. CDR1 is SGHDT, CDR2 YYEEEE, per germline. This CDR3 spans 17 amino acids.

V gene TRBV18 combines with J gene TRBJ2-7, with a tentative D call TRBD2 (6 bases). The V gene's germline CDR1 is KGHSH and CDR2 LQKENI. This CDR3 spans 17 amino acids. The germline V and J ends were trimmed by 4 bases and 2 bases, with 21 bases remaining between them. CDR3 loop: CASSRVRPGWGAYEQYF. The CDR3 DNA is TGTGCCAGCTCACGAGTCAGGCCGGGTTGGGGGGCCTACGAGCAGTACTTC.

V usage is TRBV27 and J usage is TRBJ2-1; maybe TRBD2 (5 bases). The CDR3 totals 15 residues. V gave up 6 bases and J gave up 0 bases, with 12 bases separating them. Germline V CDR1 and CDR2: MNHEY, SMNVEV (reference sequence). The CDR3 region has the DNA TGTGCCAGCAGGACTGATGGGAGCTCCTACAATGAGCAGTTCTTC. Protein sequence: CASRTDGSSYNEQFF.

The rearrangement links TRBV5-4 to TRBJ2-2; D uncertain. V was clipped by 4 bases and J by 6 bases, with 13 bases between them. The CDR3 sequence is 14 residues long. Germline V gene lookup returns CDR1 SGHNT and CDR2 YYREEE (reference sequence). As DNA, the CDR3 is TGTGCCAGCAGCCCAAACAAAAACGCCGGGGAGCTGTTTTTT. As protein: CASSPNKNAGELFF. Drawing the rest from reference TRBV5-4 and TRBJ2-2, the complete variable domain is ETGVTQSPTHLIKTRGQQVTLRCSSQSGHNTVSWYQQALGQGPQFIFQYYREEENGRGNFPPRFSGLQFPNYSSELNVNALELDDSALYLCASSPNKNAGELFFGEGSRLTVL.

This chain links TRBV6-5 with TRBJ2-5; tentative D call: TRBD1 (6 bases). Germline CDR1 is MNHEY and CDR2 is SVGAGI. This CDR3 region has 15 residues. Trimming stripped 5 bases from V and 5 bases from J, with 18 bases between. In nucleotides, the CDR3 is TGTGCCAGCAGTAGCTACAGTGGGGGCGGCGAGACCCAGTACTTC. Translating it yields CASSSYSGGGETQYF.

The genes are TRBV5-4 and TRBJ2-3; 13 nucleotides line up with TRBD2. This CDR3 has 15 residues. The V and J ends lost 5 bases and 3 bases, in that order; junction bases with no gene match: 3. CDR1 SGHNT and CDR2 YYREEE come from the germline V gene (reference sequence). CDR3 nucleotide sequence: TGTGCCAGCAGTGTGACTAGCGGGGGGACAGATACGCAGTATTTT. Translating gives CASSVTSGGTDTQYF.

This clone occurred once. The chain recombines TRBV10-2 with TRBJ1-1, with D perhaps matching TRBD1 (6 bases). The ends were cut back, 5 bases at V and 10 bases at J, with 17 bases in the middle. This CDR3 contains 13 residues. Germline V gene lookup returns CDR1 WSHSY and CDR2 SAAADI. The CDR3 region is CASSHSPGAGAFF. The CDR3 DNA follows: TGCGCCAGCAGTCACTCTCCAGGGGCGGGAGCTTTCTTT.

The chain uses TRBV2 and TRBJ2-7, with D possibly being TRBD1 (6 bases). This CDR3 is built from 14 residues. V gave up 9 bases and J gave up 4 bases, with 19 bases separating them. Per germline, CDR1 SNHLY and CDR2 FYNNEI. CDR3 amino acids: CASGRQANTYEQYF. DNA for the CDR3: TGTGCCAGTGGACGACAGGCAAACACTTACGAGCAGTACTTC.

This chain links TRBV7-3 with TRBJ2-7, with 12 bases lining up with TRBD2. The CDR3 totals 15 residues. Germline V gene sequence: CDR1 SGHTA, CDR2 FQGTGA. V shed 5 bases, J shed 5 bases, and the junction held 7 bases outside the gene matches. CDR3 residues: CASSLGLAGFDEQYF. Here the CDR3 DNA reads TGTGCCAGCAGCCTTGGACTAGCGGGGTTCGACGAGCAGTACTTC.

A few counts support this clone. V and J are TRBV6-1 and TRBJ2-1; D is unclear. This CDR3 is built from 13 residues. Trimming removed 0 bases at V and 4 bases at J, with 4 bases between. Germline V gene sequence: CDR1 MNHNS, CDR2 SASEGT. DNA for the CDR3: TGTGCCAGCAGTGAAGCCGAGTACAATGAGCAGTTCTTC. It encodes CASSEAEYNEQFF.

The chain carries TRBV6-5 and TRBJ2-5; TRBD1 matches at 7 bases. The V and J ends lost 3 bases and 0 bases, in that order; junction bases with no gene match: 7. Germline V CDR1 and CDR2: MNHEY, SVGAGI. The CDR3 consists of 16 residues. The CDR3 DNA reads TGTGCCAGCAGTTATCTGGCAGGGGGTGACCAAGAGACCCAGTACTTC. It encodes CASSYLAGGDQETQYF.

In this sample, this clone turned up once. This chain connects TRBV4-1 to TRBJ2-5; 12 bases line up with TRBD2. The CDR3 sequence is 17 residues long. V lost 1 base, J lost 2 bases, and 5 bases stayed unmatched. Germline CDR1 is MGHRA and CDR2 is YSYEKL. The CDR3 region is CASSQVRLAGDQETQYF. The CDR3 bases are TGCGCCAGCAGCCAAGTCAGACTAGCGGGGGATCAAGAGACCCAGTACTTC.